This TCR beta chain was sequenced in a study of blood T cells in healthy people across ages. Details on this clonotype: Its antigen is not known.

Study findings and constraints: In older individuals, TCR beta diversity per million T cells was lower, falling roughly linearly with age. Diversity estimates from one million T cells were considered underestimates.

The authors ran a second PCR of roughly 6 to 12 cycles using a sample-barcoded 5' primer and a J-beta primer mix. Samples each returned at least 2.5 million CDR3-containing paired-end reads. Via MiXCR, TCRdb re-called the 5' RACE reads, giving one row per CDR3 protein. The sample has approximately 1.5 million distinct CDR3 sequences, about 35% seen once. The CDR3 spans 15 residues. The ends were cut back, 0 bases at V and 4 bases at J, with 11 bases in the middle. Looked up from germline, CDR1 is LGHDT and CDR2 is YNNKEL (reference sequence). This sequence originates from a young woman in good health. Source material: blood. The rearrangement uses TRBV3-1 and TRBJ2-3, with TRBD2 as a possible D gene (5 bases). CDR3 sequence reads: CASSQDPGVADTQYF. For the CDR3, the DNA is TGTGCCAGCAGCCAAGATCCCGGGGTCGCAGATACGCAGTATTTT.